The 20 T cell receptor beta chains presented below share a single source sample, sequenced in a study of coeliac disease. Clones were read by immunoSEQ multiplex PCR, and TCRdb kept only the in-frame ones, dropping some. The sample shows about 1,400 clones, approximately 86% of them seen only once. The specimen sequenced was lymphocytes from the gut lamina propria. These receptors were obtained from a woman in her late teens or twenties with active celiac disease.

The chain uses TRBV30 and TRBJ2-3; 9 bases fit TRBD2. Germline CDR1 reads GTSNPN; CDR2 reads SVGIG (reference sequence). The CDR3 length is 14 residues. The V segment lost 2 bases and the J segment 5 bases; nucleotides outside the gene matches: 5. The CDR3 loop is CAWSSGGWGDTQYF. The CDR3 DNA sequence: TGTGCCTGGAGTAGCGGGGGGTGGGGAGATACGCAGTATTTT.

This clone was seen a single time. The rearrangement links TRBV7-2 to TRBJ2-3; no definite D call. Trimming took 1 base from V and 5 from J, leaving 13 bases between them. The germline CDR1 and CDR2 sequences are SGHTA and FQGNSA. The CDR3 totals 15 residues. CDR3 sequence reads: CASSLESRKIDTQYF. CDR3 nucleotide sequence: TGTGCCAGCAGCTTAGAGTCGCGCAAGATAGATACGCAGTATTTT.

V usage is TRBV30 and J usage is TRBJ2-7; D gene uncertain. The V end was cut by 2 bases, the J end by 4 bases, with 15 bases between. This CDR3 is built from 14 residues. Germline CDR1 GTSNPN, CDR2 SVGIG (reference sequence). The CDR3 bases are TGTGCCTGGAGTAAGGTAGGAGTCAAGTACGAGCAGTACTTC. It specifies CAWSKVGVKYEQYF.

The genes are TRBV27 and TRBJ2-5, with TRBD2 matching over 9 bases. Germline trimming cut 3 bases from V and 2 bases from J; bases unmatched to any gene: 10. CDR3 length equals 17 residues. Germline lookup yields CDR1 MNHEY and CDR2 SMNVEV (reference sequence). The CDR3 coding sequence is TGTGCCAGCAGTTTCGGCGGGGGGGCCGGTAGGCAAGAGACCCAGTACTTC. Amino acid sequence: CASSFGGGAGRQETQYF.

The chain has TRBV28 and TRBJ2-3; 9 bases fit TRBD2. The CDR3 is 15 amino acids. The trim removed 10 bases at V and 7 bases at J, leaving 15 bases unmatched. Germline V lookup: CDR1 MDHEN, CDR2 SYDVKM. This CDR3 reads CATPISSGAPHTQYF. CDR3 nucleotides: TGTGCCACCCCTATTTCTAGCGGGGCCCCACATACGCAGTATTTT.

V gene TRBV5-1 combines with J gene TRBJ1-2; 8 bases map to TRBD1. From germline, CDR1 is SGHRS and CDR2 YFSETQ. This CDR3 has 14 residues. Trimming removed 2 bases from V and 6 bases from J; junction bases left unmatched: 6. CDR3 region: CASSFDRGGDGYTF. The CDR3 DNA sequence: TGCGCCAGCAGCTTCGACAGGGGTGGCGATGGCTACACCTTC.

This clone has only one observation. This rearrangement joins TRBV5-4 to TRBJ2-3; TRBD2 matches at 7 bases. From germline, CDR1 is SGHNT and CDR2 YYREEE (reference sequence). J gave up 6 bases and V 3 bases, and 4 bases lay outside the gene matches. The CDR3 spans 13 residues. Written as DNA, the CDR3 is TGTGCCAGCAGCTGGGAGGGGAGTGATACGCAGTATTTT. As protein: CASSWEGSDTQYF.

The chain joins TRBV27 to TRBJ2-6; tentatively, D is TRBD2 (6 bases). The V gene's germline CDR1 is MNHEY and CDR2 SMNVEV (reference sequence). This CDR3 is built from 17 residues. V was pared by 4 bases and J by 0 bases, with 13 bases between. The CDR3 region has the DNA TGTGCCAGCAGTTCGGCGGGACTTTCCTCTGGGGCCAACGTCCTGACTTTC. As protein: CASSSAGLSSGANVLTF.

This chain links TRBV25-1 with TRBJ1-6, with D tentatively TRBD1 (6 bases). Between the trimmed V and J ends, which lost 6 bases and 7 bases, there was a span of 13 bases. Germline CDR1 reads MGHDK; CDR2 reads SYGVNS. The CDR3 length is 14 residues. CDR3 amino acids: CASRDSWQNSPLHF. In DNA form, the CDR3 reads TGTGCCAGCAGGGACAGTTGGCAAAATTCACCCCTCCACTTT.

This clone was recorded only once. The rearrangement uses TRBV30 and TRBJ1-6; 9 bases line up with TRBD1. This CDR3 is built from 13 residues. V lost 8 bases and J lost 9; bases outside the gene matches: 8. Per germline, CDR1 GTSNPN and CDR2 SVGIG (reference sequence). The CDR3 protein is CAGTGQGGSPLHF. CDR3 coding DNA: TGTGCCGGAACGGGACAGGGCGGTTCACCCCTCCACTTT.

The chain joins TRBV20-1 to TRBJ1-1; TRBD1 might be the D (6 bases). V lost 3 bases and J lost 12, with 11 bases in between. CDR1 and CDR2 from the germline V gene are DFQATT and SNEGSKA (reference sequence). The CDR3 loop spans 10 amino acids. In DNA form, the CDR3 reads TGCAGTGCTAGCAAGGGGGTGACTTTCTTT. Translating gives CSASKGVTFF.

V usage is TRBV27 and J usage is TRBJ1-1; the match to TRBD1 covers 8 bases. The CDR3 covers 17 residues. Germline loops: CDR1 MNHEY, CDR2 SMNVEV (reference sequence). Losses at the gene ends were 6 bases for V and 1 base for J; bases not matched to a gene: 13. CDR3 amino acids: CASSPTGRGHRNTEAFF. The DNA for the CDR3 is TGTGCCAGCAGCCCGACGGGCAGGGGGCACCGGAACACTGAAGCTTTCTTT.

This chain connects TRBV30 to TRBJ1-2; the match to TRBD1 covers 9 bases. CDR1 is GTSNPN and CDR2 is SVGIG in the germline V gene (reference sequence). The CDR3 consists of 15 residues. V shed 4 bases, J shed 4 bases, and the junction held 10 bases outside the gene matches. The CDR3 loop reads CAWNPIQTGGYGYTF. CDR3 bases: TGTGCCTGGAATCCCATTCAGACAGGGGGCTATGGCTACACCTTC.

The chain has TRBV6-1 and TRBJ2-2; 9 bases align to TRBD2. Germline CDR1 MNHNS, CDR2 SASEGT. Trimming at V came to 6 bases and at J to 7 bases, leaving 6 bases not matched to a gene. The CDR3 has 14 residues. Here the CDR3 reads CASRPSGEYGELFF. CDR3 nucleotides: TGTGCCAGCAGACCTAGCGGGGAGTACGGGGAGCTGTTTTTT.

The CDR3, as DNA: TGTGCCAGCAGAGATAGCGGGGGGGCCTACAATGAGCAGTTCTTC. Protein product: CASRDSGGAYNEQFF. The V call is TRBV2, the J call TRBJ2-1; 11 bases are a match to TRBD2. V lost 6 bases and J lost 2; bases outside the gene matches: 3. CDR1 is SNHLY and CDR2 is FYNNEI in the germline V gene. The CDR3 covers 15 residues.

This sequence joins TRBV10-3 and TRBJ2-7; D may be TRBD2 (5 bases). Germline V CDR1 and CDR2: ENHRY, SYGVKD. The CDR3 totals 15 residues. V was trimmed by 6 bases and J by 3 bases, leaving 18 bases between them. DNA for the CDR3: TGTGCCATCAGCCCCGACTCTAGACTATTCTACGAGCAGTACTTC. Its translation is CAISPDSRLFYEQYF.

The chain has TRBV27 and TRBJ2-1; 9 bases match TRBD2. The CDR3 consists of 16 residues. After removal of 7 bases from V and 6 bases from J, the junction contained 13 bases not matched to a gene. Germline V gene lookup returns CDR1 MNHEY and CDR2 SMNVEV (reference sequence). CDR3 sequence (DNA): TGTGCCAGCACAAGATTCGGCGGGGGGGCTTCCAATGAGCAGTTCTTC. Its translation: CASTRFGGGASNEQFF.

V gene TRBV28 combines with J gene TRBJ1-2; 8 bases are shared with TRBD1. This CDR3 has 12 amino acids. V dropped 7 bases and J dropped 6; count of bases not matched to a gene: 4. In germline, CDR1 is MDHEN, CDR2 SYDVKM. CDR3 sequence (DNA): TGTGCCAGCATGGACAGGGTGGATGGCTACACCTTC. Residues: CASMDRVDGYTF.

The genes are TRBV13 and TRBJ1-1, with 8 nucleotides matching TRBD1. The length of the CDR3 is 14 residues. Unmatched junction bases numbered 5, after V lost 4 bases and J lost 4 bases. Germline V gene sequence: CDR1 PRHDT, CDR2 FYEKMQ (reference sequence). DNA for the CDR3: TGTGCCAGCAGCTCTGGACAGGGAGCCACTGAAGCTTTCTTT. It translates to CASSSGQGATEAFF. Using reference TRBV13 and TRBJ1-1 for the parts outside the CDR3, the full variable domain is AAGVIQSPRHLIKEKRETATLKCYPIPRHDTVYWYQQGPGQDPQFLISFYEKMQSDKGSIPDRFSAQQFSDYHSELNMSSLELGDSALYFCASSSGQGATEAFFGQGTRLTVV.

The chain recombines TRBV7-2 with TRBJ2-3; TRBD2 matches at 10 bases. The CDR3 consists of 16 residues. Trimming at V came to 7 bases and at J to 0 bases, leaving 7 bases not matched to a gene. CDR1 and CDR2 (germline): SGHTA, FQGNSA. The CDR3 nucleotides read TGTGCCAGCATGCTAGCGGGGGCTACTAGCACAGATACGCAGTATTTT. This encodes CASMLAGATSTDTQYF.